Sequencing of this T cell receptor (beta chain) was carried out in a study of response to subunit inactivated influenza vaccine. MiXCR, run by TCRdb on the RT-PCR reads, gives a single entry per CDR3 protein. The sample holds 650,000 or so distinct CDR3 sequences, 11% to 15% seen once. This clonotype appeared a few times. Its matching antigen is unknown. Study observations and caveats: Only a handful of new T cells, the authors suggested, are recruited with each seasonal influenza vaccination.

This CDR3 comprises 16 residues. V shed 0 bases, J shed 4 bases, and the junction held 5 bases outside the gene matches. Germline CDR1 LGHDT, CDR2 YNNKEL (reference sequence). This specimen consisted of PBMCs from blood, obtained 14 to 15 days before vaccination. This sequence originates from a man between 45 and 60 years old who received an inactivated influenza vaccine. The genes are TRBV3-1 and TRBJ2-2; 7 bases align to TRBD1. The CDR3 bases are TGTGCCAGCAGCCAAGAATTGACAGGGCGCACCGGGGAGCTGTTTTTT. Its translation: CASSQELTGRTGELFF.